These 9 T cell receptor beta chains were all obtained from the same sample, sequenced in a study of blood T cells in healthy people across ages. Next came a second PCR, run for roughly 6 to 11 cycles, which used a sample-barcoded 5' primer along with a J-beta primer mix. TCRdb called the 5' RACE reads again in MiXCR, with one record for every CDR3 protein. The table includes 1.5 million to 2 million distinct CDR3 sequences, 49% detected once. The specimen was blood. All receptors come from a woman in her thirties or forties in good health.

In its sample, this clonotype was seen a few times. The V and J genes are TRBV20-1 and TRBJ1-4; D not certain. This CDR3 has 12 residues. The V gene's germline CDR1 is DFQATT and CDR2 SNEGSKA (reference sequence). The V gene lost 0 bases and the J gene lost 6 bases, with 5 bases spanning the gap. CDR3 in amino acids: CSARDSHEKLFF. CDR3 nucleotides: TGCAGTGCTAGAGATTCGCATGAAAAACTGTTTTTT.

The chain has TRBV5-1 and TRBJ1-6, with unresolved D. V was cut by 4 bases and J by 8 bases, with 16 bases left in between. The CDR3 covers 15 residues. CDR1 and CDR2 from the germline V gene are SGHRS and YFSETQ. The CDR3 nucleotides read TGCGCCAGCAGCCCGGAGTTGGGAAAGGATTCACCCCTCCACTTT. Its protein is CASSPELGKDSPLHF. The whole variable domain, remainder taken from reference TRBV5-1 and TRBJ1-6, is KAGVTQTPRYLIKTRGQQVTLSCSPISGHRSVSWYQQTPGQGLQFLFEYFSETQRNKGNFPGRFSGRQFSNSRSEMNVSTLELGDSALYLCASSPELGKDSPLHFGNGTRLTVT.

This clonotype was counted ten times or more. The chain has TRBV20-1 and TRBJ2-5, with 7 bases that match TRBD2. The germline CDR1 and CDR2 sequences are DFQATT and SNEGSKA (reference sequence). V lost 3 bases and J lost 4; bases outside the gene matches: 2. CDR3 length: 12 residues. CDR3 in DNA: TGCAGTGCTAGGTGGGGGGGAGAGACCCAGTACTTC. Translated: CSARWGGETQYF.

Only a few counts were recorded for this clonotype. The V call is TRBV7-2, the J call TRBJ1-2, with 7 bases matching TRBD1. The CDR3 runs 17 residues. The ends lost 2 bases at V and 6 bases at J; junction bases unmatched: 15. From germline, CDR1 is SGHTA and CDR2 FQGNSA. The CDR3 spells CASSLMTGSRGPDGYTF. As DNA, the CDR3 is TGTGCCAGCAGCTTAATGACAGGGTCTAGAGGACCAGATGGCTACACCTTC.

J is TRBJ2-6 and V is TRBV4-2, with D perhaps matching TRBD1 (6 bases). Trimming removed 1 base from V and 9 bases from J, with 19 bases in between. CDR1 and CDR2 from the germline V gene are LGHNA and YNFKEQ. This CDR3 has 17 amino acids. CDR3 nucleotide sequence: TGTGCCAGCAGCCAAGCCTTTTCCCAGGGGTACGGCAACGTCCTGACTTTC. It yields the protein CASSQAFSQGYGNVLTF.

The chain joins TRBV20-1 to TRBJ2-1; 8 bases match TRBD2. This CDR3 region has 16 residues. V shed 0 bases and J 3 bases; nucleotides not matched to a gene: 7. Germline-derived CDR1 and CDR2 are DFQATT and SNEGSKA (reference sequence). The CDR3 coding sequence is TGCAGTGCTAGAGATCGGAGCGGGGGAGACTACAATGAGCAGTTCTTC. Its protein is CSARDRSGGDYNEQFF.

The rearrangement joins TRBV5-1 to TRBJ2-5; the match to TRBD1 covers 7 bases. The CDR3 is 17 amino acids. Germline V gene data show CDR1 as SGHRS and CDR2 as YFSETQ. Trimming took 3 bases from V and 2 from J; bases not matched to a gene: 13. For the CDR3, the DNA is TGCGCCAGCAGCTCGCCCCAGCGAGGGGGCCGTCAAGAGACCCAGTACTTC. It translates to CASSSPQRGGRQETQYF.

CDR3 loop: CASLGTDSFLAKNIQYF. DNA for the CDR3: TGTGCCAGCTTAGGGACAGACTCCTTCTTAGCCAAAAACATTCAGTACTTC. This chain links TRBV6-1 with TRBJ2-4; 7 bases line up with TRBD1. Trimming cost V 8 bases and J 0 bases; bases outside gene matches: 13. Germline values: CDR1 MNHNS, CDR2 SASEGT. The CDR3 is 17 residues long.

The rearrangement joins TRBV7-2 to TRBJ1-2; tentatively, D is TRBD1 (6 bases). This CDR3 has 13 amino acids. Germline V gene sequence: CDR1 SGHTA, CDR2 FQGNSA. V gave up 5 bases and J gave up 8 bases, with 15 bases separating them. The CDR3 DNA sequence: TGTGCCAGCAGCGCCACAGGGAATCAGGGCTACACCTTC. It specifies CASSATGNQGYTF.